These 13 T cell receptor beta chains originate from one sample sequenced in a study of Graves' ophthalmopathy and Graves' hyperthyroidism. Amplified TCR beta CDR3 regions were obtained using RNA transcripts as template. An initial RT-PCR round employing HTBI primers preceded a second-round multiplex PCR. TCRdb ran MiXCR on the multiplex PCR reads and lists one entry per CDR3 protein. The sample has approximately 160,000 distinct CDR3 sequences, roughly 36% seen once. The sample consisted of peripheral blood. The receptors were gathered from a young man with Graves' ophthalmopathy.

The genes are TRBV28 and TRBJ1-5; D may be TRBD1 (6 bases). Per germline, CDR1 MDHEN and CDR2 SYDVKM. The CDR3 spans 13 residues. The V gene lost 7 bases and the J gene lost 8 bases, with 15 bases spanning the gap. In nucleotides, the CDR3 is TGTGCCAGCACCTCGCAGGGGTACAAGCCCCAGCATTTT. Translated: CASTSQGYKPQHF.

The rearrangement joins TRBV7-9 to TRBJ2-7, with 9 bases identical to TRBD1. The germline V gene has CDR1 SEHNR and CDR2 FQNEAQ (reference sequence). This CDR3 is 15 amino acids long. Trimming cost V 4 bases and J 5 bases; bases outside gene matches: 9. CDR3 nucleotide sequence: TGTGCCAGCAGCTCTACGGAGACAGGGGGTGACGAGCAGTACTTC. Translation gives CASSSTETGGDEQYF.

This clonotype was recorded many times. CDR3 DNA sequence: TGTGCCAGCAGCGGCCGACAGGGCTACGAGCAGTACTTC. Its protein product is CASSGRQGYEQYF. The chain combines TRBV7-2 with TRBJ2-7; 7 nucleotides match TRBD1. The CDR3 is made up of 13 amino acids. The V gene end was trimmed by 5 bases and the J gene end by 3 bases; junction bases not matched to a gene: 4. Germline V gene lookup returns CDR1 SGHTA and CDR2 FQGNSA.

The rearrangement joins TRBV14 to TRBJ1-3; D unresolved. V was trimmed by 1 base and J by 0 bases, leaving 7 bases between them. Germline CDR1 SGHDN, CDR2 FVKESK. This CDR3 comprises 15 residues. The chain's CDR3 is CASSQGHFSGNTIYF. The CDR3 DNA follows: TGTGCCAGCAGCCAAGGGCACTTCTCTGGAAACACCATATATTTT.

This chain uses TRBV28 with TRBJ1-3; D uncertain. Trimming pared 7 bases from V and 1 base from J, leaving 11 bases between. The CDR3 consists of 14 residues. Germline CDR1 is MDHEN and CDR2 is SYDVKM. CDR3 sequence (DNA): TGTGCCAGCACCTCCTCAGGTTCTGGAAACACCATATATTTT. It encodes CASTSSGSGNTIYF.

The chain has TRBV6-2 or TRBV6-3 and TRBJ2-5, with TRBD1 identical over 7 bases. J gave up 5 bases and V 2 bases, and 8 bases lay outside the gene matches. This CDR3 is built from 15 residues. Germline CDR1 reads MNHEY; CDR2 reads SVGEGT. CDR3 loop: CASSYLGTVRETQYF. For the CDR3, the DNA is TGTGCCAGCAGTTACCTGGGGACAGTGAGGGAGACCCAGTACTTC.

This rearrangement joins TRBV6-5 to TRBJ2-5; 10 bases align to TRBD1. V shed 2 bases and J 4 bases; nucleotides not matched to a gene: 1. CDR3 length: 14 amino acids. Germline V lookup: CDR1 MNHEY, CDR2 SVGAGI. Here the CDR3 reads CASSYGTGAETQYF. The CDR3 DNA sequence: TGTGCCAGCAGTTACGGGACAGGGGCAGAGACCCAGTACTTC.

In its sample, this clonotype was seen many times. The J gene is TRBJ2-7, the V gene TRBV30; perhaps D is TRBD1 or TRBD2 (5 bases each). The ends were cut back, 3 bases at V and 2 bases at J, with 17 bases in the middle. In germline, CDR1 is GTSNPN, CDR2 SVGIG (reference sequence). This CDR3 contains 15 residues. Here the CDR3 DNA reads TGTGCCTGGAGGCAAACCGGGACGCAGACCTACGAGCAGTACTTC. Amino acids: CAWRQTGTQTYEQYF.

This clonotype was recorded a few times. CDR3 sequence reads: CASSLRGVISYGYTF. The CDR3 bases are TGTGCCAGCAGTTTACGGGGTGTTATTTCCTATGGCTACACCTTC. The chain recombines TRBV12-3 or TRBV12-4 with TRBJ1-2; D call uncertain. CDR3 size: 15 residues. Trimming removed 2 bases at V and 4 bases at J, with 14 bases between.

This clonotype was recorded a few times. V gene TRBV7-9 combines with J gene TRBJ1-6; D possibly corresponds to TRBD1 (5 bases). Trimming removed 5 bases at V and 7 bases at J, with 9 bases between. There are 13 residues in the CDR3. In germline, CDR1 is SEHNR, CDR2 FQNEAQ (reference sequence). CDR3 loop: CASSNSGNSPLHF. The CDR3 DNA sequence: TGTGCCAGCAGCAATTCAGGGAATTCACCCCTCCACTTT. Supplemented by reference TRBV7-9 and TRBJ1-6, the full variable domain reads DTGVSQNPRHKITKRGQNVTFRCDPISEHNRLYWYRQTLGQGPEFLTYFQNEAQLEKSRLLSDRFSAERPKGSFSTLEIQRTEQGDSAMYLCASSNSGNSPLHFGNGTRLTVT.

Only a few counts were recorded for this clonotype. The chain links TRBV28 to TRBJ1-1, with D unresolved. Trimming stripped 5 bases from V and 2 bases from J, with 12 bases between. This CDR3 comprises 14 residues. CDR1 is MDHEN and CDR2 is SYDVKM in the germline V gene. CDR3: CASSPDATNTEAFF. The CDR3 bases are TGTGCCAGCAGTCCAGACGCGACCAACACTGAAGCTTTCTTT. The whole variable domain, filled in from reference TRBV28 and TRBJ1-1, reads DVKVTQSSRYLVKRTGEKVFLECVQDMDHENMFWYRQDPGLGLRLIYFSYDVKMKEKGDIPEGYSVSREKKERFSLILESASTNQTSMYLCASSPDATNTEAFFGQGTRLTVV.

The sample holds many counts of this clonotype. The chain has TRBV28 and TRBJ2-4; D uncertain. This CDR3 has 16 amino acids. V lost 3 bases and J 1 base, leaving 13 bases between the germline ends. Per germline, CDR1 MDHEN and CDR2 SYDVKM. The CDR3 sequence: CASSFPDRRAKNIQYF. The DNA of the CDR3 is TGTGCCAGCAGTTTCCCGGATCGTCGGGCCAAAAACATTCAGTACTTC.

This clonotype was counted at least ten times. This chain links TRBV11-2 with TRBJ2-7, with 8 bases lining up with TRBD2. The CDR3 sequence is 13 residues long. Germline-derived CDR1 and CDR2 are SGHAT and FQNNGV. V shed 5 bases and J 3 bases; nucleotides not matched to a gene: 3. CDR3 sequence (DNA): TGTGCCAGCAGCCCGGGGGGGGTCTACGAGCAGTACTTC. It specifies CASSPGGVYEQYF.